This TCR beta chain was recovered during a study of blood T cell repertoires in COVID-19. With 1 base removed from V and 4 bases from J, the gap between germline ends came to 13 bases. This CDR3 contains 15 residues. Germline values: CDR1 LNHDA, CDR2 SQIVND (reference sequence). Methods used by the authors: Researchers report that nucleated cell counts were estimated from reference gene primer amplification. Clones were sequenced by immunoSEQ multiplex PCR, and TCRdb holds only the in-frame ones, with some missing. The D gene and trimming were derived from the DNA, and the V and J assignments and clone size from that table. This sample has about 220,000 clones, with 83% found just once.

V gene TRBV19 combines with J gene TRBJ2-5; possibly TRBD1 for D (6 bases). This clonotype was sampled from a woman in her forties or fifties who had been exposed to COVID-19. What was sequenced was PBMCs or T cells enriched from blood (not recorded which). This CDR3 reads CASSIGQGSGETQYF. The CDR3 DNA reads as TGTGCCAGTAGTATAGGGCAGGGGTCTGGAGAGACCCAGTACTTC.